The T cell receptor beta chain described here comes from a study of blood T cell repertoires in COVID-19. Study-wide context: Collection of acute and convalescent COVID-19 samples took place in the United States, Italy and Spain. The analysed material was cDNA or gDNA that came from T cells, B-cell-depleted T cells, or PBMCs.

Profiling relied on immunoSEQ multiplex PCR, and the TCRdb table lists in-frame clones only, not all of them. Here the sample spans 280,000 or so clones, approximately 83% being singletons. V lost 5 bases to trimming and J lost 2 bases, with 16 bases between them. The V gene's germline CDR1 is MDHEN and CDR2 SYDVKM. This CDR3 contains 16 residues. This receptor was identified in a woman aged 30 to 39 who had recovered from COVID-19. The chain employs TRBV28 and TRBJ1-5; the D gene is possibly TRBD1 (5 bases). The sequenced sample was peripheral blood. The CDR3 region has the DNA TGTGCCAGCAGTCCGGGGGACCACGGTGGCAATCAGCCCCAGCATTTT. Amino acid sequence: CASSPGDHGGNQPQHF. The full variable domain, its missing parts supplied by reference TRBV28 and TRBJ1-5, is DVKVTQSSRYLVKRTGEKVFLECVQDMDHENMFWYRQDPGLGLRLIYFSYDVKMKEKGDIPEGYSVSREKKERFSLILESASTNQTSMYLCASSPGDHGGNQPQHFGDGTRLSIL.